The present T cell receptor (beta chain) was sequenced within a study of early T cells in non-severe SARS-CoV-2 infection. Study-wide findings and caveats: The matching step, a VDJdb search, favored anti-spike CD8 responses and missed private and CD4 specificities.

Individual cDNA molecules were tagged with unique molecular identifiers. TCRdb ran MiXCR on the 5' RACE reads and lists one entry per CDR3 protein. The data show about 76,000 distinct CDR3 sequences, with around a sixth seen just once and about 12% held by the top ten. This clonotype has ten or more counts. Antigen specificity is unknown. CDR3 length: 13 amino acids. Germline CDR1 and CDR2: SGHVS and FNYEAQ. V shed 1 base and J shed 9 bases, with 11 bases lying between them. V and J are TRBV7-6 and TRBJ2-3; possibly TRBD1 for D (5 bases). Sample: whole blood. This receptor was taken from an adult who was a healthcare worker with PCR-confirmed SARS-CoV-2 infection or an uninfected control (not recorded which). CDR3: CASSLEEQATQYF. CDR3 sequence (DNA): TGTGCCAGCAGCTTAGAGGAACAGGCCACGCAGTATTTT.